A single sample is the source of the 13 T cell receptor beta chains below, sequenced in a study of naive CD8 T cells in extremely preterm neonates. Assay: immunoSEQ multiplex PCR; the TCRdb copy retains only in-frame clones and omits some. The repertoire holds some 7,400 clones, with 95% to 98% as singletons. Sequenced input: naive CD8+ T cells from blood. The receptors shown here come from a human donor in good health.

This chain connects TRBV19 to TRBJ1-2; TRBD1 matches 7 bases. CDR1 LNHDA and CDR2 SQIVND come from the germline V gene (reference sequence). J lost 2 bases, V lost 6 bases, and 18 bases had no gene match. The CDR3 is 18 residues long. CDR3 loop: CASSQGTASNFFNYGYTF. The CDR3 DNA is TGTGCCAGTAGCCAAGGGACAGCCTCAAATTTTTTCAACTATGGCTACACCTTC. Combining the CDR3 with reference TRBV19 and TRBJ1-2 gives the whole variable domain DGGITQSPKYLFRKEGQNVTLSCEQNLNHDAMYWYRQDPGQGLRLIYYSQIVNDFQKGDIAEGYSVSREKKESFPLTVTSAQKNPTAFYLCASSQGTASNFFNYGYTFGSGTRLTVV.

This chain uses TRBV28 with TRBJ2-2; tentative D call: TRBD2 (7 bases). Germline V gene data show CDR1 as MDHEN and CDR2 as SYDVKM. The V gene lost 5 bases and the J gene lost 4 bases, with 20 bases spanning the gap. This CDR3 comprises 17 residues. CDR3 amino acids: CASSPLRGGMVTGELFF. CDR3 sequence (DNA): TGTGCCAGCAGTCCCTTAAGGGGGGGGATGGTCACCGGGGAGCTGTTTTTT.

The chain employs TRBV19 and TRBJ1-1; 9 nucleotides line up with TRBD1. The junction had 3 bases not matched to a gene; V was cut back by 2 bases and J by 5 bases. The CDR3 is made up of 14 amino acids. The germline gives CDR1 LNHDA, CDR2 SQIVND (reference sequence). In DNA form, the CDR3 reads TGTGCCAGTAGTATAAGGGACAGGGTGACTGAAGCTTTCTTT. It codes for CASSIRDRVTEAFF.

The chain combines TRBV5-6 with TRBJ2-7; D is possibly TRBD2 (5 bases). The CDR3 loop spans 12 amino acids. V dropped 2 bases and J dropped 11 bases, with 14 bases sitting between them. CDR1 and CDR2 from the germline V gene are SGHDT and YYEEEE. The CDR3, as DNA: TGTGCCAGCAGCTTAGGACTGACTTTGGAGTACTTC. Translation: CASSLGLTLEYF. The entire variable domain, with the rest obtained from reference TRBV5-6 and TRBJ2-7, is as follows: DAGVTQSPTHLIKTRGQQVTLRCSPKSGHDTVSWYQQALGQGPQFIFQYYEEEERQRGNFPDRFSGHQFPNYSSELNVNALLLGDSALYLCASSLGLTLEYFGPGTRLTVT.

The rearrangement joins TRBV28 to TRBJ2-7, with D perhaps matching TRBD2 (5 bases). The germline V gene encodes CDR1 MDHEN and CDR2 SYDVKM. Trimming pared 3 bases from V and 0 bases from J, leaving 9 bases between. The CDR3 totals 14 residues. In DNA form, the CDR3 reads TGTGCCAGCAGTTTTGAGGGAAACTCCTACGAGCAGTACTTC. It specifies CASSFEGNSYEQYF.

This rearrangement joins TRBV5-3 to TRBJ1-1; D may be TRBD1 (5 bases). TRBV5-3 is an ORF; its function is uncertain. V was trimmed by 5 bases and J by 2 bases, leaving 16 bases between them. CDR3 length: 15 amino acids. The CDR3 loop is CARSCRGYCNTEAFF. In DNA form, the CDR3 reads TGTGCCAGAAGTTGCCGGGGGTATTGCAACACTGAAGCTTTCTTT.

The chain has TRBV6-1 and TRBJ2-7, with TRBD2 as a possible D gene (6 bases). The CDR3 runs 15 residues. The V end lost 2 bases, the J end lost 0 bases, and 11 bases lay between the germline ends. Looked up from germline, CDR1 is MNHNS and CDR2 is SASEGT. This CDR3 reads CASSEWDGSSYEQYF. In DNA, the CDR3 is TGTGCCAGCAGTGAATGGGACGGGAGCTCCTACGAGCAGTACTTC.

CDR3 sequence: CAWSTGGAYEKLFF. CDR3 sequence (DNA): TGTGCCTGGAGTACAGGGGGAGCGTATGAAAAACTGTTTTTT. The V call is TRBV30, the J call TRBJ1-4, with TRBD1 matching over 8 bases. Germline-derived CDR1 and CDR2 are GTSNPN and SVGIG (reference sequence). This CDR3 region has 14 residues. Germline trimming cut 2 bases from V and 6 bases from J; bases unmatched to any gene: 5. Variable domain in full (rest from reference TRBV30 and TRBJ1-4): SQTIHQWPATLVQPVGSPLSLECTVEGTSNPNLYWYRQAAGRGLQLLFYSVGIGQISSEVPQNLSASRPQDRQFILSSKKLLLSDSGFYLCAWSTGGAYEKLFFGSGTQLSVL.

The J gene is TRBJ1-2, the V gene TRBV5-4, with TRBD1 identical over 8 bases. After removal of 3 bases from V and 3 bases from J, the junction contained 4 bases not matched to a gene. Per germline, CDR1 SGHNT and CDR2 YYREEE (reference sequence). The CDR3 sequence is 14 residues long. DNA for the CDR3: TGTGCCAGCAGCTGGACAGGGATTTACTATGGCTACACCTTC. Translated, it gives CASSWTGIYYGYTF.

The rearrangement joins TRBV10-2 to TRBJ1-2; D is undetermined. Germline lookup yields CDR1 WSHSY and CDR2 SAAADI. This CDR3 contains 12 residues. Trimming removed 11 bases from V and 5 bases from J, with 15 bases in between. CDR3 DNA sequence: TGCGCCGTCCGAGTCCCAACGTATGGCTACACCTTC. Amino acid sequence: CAVRVPTYGYTF.

This rearrangement joins TRBV10-3 to TRBJ1-1; D gene uncertain. Trimming pared 6 bases from V and 6 bases from J, leaving 11 bases between. This CDR3 is built from 12 residues. Germline assignment: CDR1 ENHRY and CDR2 SYGVKD. DNA of the CDR3: TGTGCCATCAGGGTCGTAACGGCTGAAGCTTTCTTT. Translating it yields CAIRVVTAEAFF.

The V and J genes are TRBV9 and TRBJ1-4; 7 bases match TRBD1. Germline assignment: CDR1 SGDLS and CDR2 YYNGEE. With 7 bases clipped from V and 1 base from J, the junction kept 1 base outside the gene matches. The CDR3 consists of 13 residues. The CDR3 bases are TGTGCCAGCCAGGGGGGAACTAATGAAAAACTGTTTTTT. It is translated as CASQGGTNEKLFF.

This chain connects TRBV27 to TRBJ2-2, with a tentative D call TRBD1 (7 bases). CDR1 MNHEY and CDR2 SMNVEV come from the germline V gene (reference sequence). V gave up 5 bases and J gave up 3 bases, with 16 bases separating them. The CDR3 length is 16 residues. The CDR3 loop reads CASSPSRGEDTGELFF. The CDR3, as DNA: TGTGCCAGCAGTCCCTCCAGGGGGGAGGACACCGGGGAGCTGTTTTTT.